Here is one T cell receptor (beta chain) with its context. Other DNA sequences in the same sample also yield this CDR3. The data derive from a study of cytomegalovirus exposure and HLA in healthy donors. Both 60 Vbeta primers and 13 Jbeta primers went into the PCR. The repertoire was sequenced with immunoSEQ multiplex PCR; TCRdb's copy has only in-frame clones and lacks some. Of some 170,000 clones listed, roughly 8.7% are singletons. The clonotype comes from a young woman in good health and CMV-seropositive. Sequencing was performed on PBMCs.

CDR3 bases: TGTGCCAGCAGCTTAGGGCTAGAGGCTTTCTTT. It encodes CASSLGLEAFF. The chain combines TRBV13 with TRBJ1-1; the D is unclear. Germline V gene sequence: CDR1 PRHDT, CDR2 FYEKMQ (reference sequence). The CDR3 has 11 residues. Between the trimmed V and J ends, which lost 0 bases and 11 bases, there was a span of 7 bases. Drawing the rest from reference TRBV13 and TRBJ1-1, the complete variable domain is AAGVIQSPRHLIKEKRETATLKCYPIPRHDTVYWYQQGPGQDPQFLISFYEKMQSDKGSIPDRFSAQQFSDYHSELNMSSLELGDSALYFCASSLGLEAFFGQGTRLTVV.